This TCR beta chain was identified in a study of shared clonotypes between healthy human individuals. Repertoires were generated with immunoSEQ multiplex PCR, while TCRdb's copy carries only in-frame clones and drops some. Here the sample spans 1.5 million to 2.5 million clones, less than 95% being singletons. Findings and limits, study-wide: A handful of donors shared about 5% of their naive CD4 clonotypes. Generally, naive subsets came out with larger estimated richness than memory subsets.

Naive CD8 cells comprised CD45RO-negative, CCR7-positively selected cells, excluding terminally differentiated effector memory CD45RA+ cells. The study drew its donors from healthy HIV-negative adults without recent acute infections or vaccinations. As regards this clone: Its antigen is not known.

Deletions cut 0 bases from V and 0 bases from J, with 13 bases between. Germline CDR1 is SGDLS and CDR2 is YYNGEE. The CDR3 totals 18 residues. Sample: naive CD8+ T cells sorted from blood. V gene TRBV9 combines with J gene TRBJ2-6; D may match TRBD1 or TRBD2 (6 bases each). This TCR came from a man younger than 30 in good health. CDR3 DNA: TGTGCCAGCAGCGTAGCGGGGGCCCCAGTCTCTGGGGCCAACGTCCTGACTTTC. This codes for CASSVAGAPVSGANVLTF.